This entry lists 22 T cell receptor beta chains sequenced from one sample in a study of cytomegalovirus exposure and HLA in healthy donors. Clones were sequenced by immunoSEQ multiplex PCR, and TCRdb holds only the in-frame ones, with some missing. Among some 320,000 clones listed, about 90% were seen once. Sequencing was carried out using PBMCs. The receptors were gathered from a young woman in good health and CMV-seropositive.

CDR3 sequence (DNA): TGTGCCAGCAGCCCGCTCGTCTACGAGCAGTACTTC. Protein product: CASSPLVYEQYF. The chain employs TRBV28 and TRBJ2-7, with unresolved D. In germline, CDR1 is MDHEN, CDR2 SYDVKM. The CDR3 totals 12 residues. Trimming stripped 6 bases from V and 3 bases from J, with 9 bases between.

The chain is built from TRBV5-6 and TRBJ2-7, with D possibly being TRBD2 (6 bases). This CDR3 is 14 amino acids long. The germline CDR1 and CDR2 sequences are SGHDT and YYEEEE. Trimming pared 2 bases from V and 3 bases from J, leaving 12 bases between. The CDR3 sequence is CASSFRGLDYEQYF. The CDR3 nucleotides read TGTGCCAGCAGCTTTCGGGGGTTGGACTACGAGCAGTACTTC.

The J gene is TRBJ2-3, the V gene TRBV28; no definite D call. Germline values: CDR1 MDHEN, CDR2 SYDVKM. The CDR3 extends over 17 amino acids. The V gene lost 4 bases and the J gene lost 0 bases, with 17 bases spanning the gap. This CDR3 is CASSSPFGSSSTDTQYF. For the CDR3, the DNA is TGTGCCAGCAGTTCCCCCTTCGGTTCATCTAGCACAGATACGCAGTATTTT.

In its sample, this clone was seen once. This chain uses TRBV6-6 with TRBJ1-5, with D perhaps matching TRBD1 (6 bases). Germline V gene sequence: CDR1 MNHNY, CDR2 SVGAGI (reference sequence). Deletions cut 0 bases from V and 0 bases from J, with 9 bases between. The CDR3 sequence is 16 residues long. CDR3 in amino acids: CASSYSRGNSNQPQHF. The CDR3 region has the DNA TGTGCCAGCAGTTACTCTAGGGGGAATAGCAATCAGCCCCAGCATTTT.

CDR3 sequence reads: CASSEQGRDTEAFF. The DNA of the CDR3 is TGTGCCAGCAGCGAACAGGGGCGGGACACTGAAGCTTTCTTT. The chain is built from TRBV9 and TRBJ1-1, with TRBD1 matching 7 bases. The junction had 5 bases not matched to a gene; V was cut back by 3 bases and J by 3 bases. The germline V gene encodes CDR1 SGDLS and CDR2 YYNGEE. The CDR3 contains 14 residues.

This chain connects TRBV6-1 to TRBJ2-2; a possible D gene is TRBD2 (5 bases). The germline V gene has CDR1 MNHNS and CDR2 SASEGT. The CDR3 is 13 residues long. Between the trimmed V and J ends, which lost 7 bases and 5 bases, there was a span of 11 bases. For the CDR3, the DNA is TGTGCCAGCACTACAACTAGGACCGGGGAGCTGTTTTTT. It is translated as CASTTTRTGELFF.

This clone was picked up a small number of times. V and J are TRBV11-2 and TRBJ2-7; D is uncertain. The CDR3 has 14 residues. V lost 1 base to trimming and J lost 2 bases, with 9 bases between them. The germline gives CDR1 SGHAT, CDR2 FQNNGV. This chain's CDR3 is CASSLGSGTYEQYF. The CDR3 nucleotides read TGTGCCAGCAGCTTAGGATCAGGAACCTACGAGCAGTACTTC. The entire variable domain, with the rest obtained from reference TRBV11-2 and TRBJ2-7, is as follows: EAGVAQSPRYKIIEKRQSVAFWCNPISGHATLYWYQQILGQGPKLLIQFQNNGVVDDSQLPKDRFSAERLKGVDSTLKIQPAKLEDSAVYLCASSLGSGTYEQYFGPGTRLTVT.

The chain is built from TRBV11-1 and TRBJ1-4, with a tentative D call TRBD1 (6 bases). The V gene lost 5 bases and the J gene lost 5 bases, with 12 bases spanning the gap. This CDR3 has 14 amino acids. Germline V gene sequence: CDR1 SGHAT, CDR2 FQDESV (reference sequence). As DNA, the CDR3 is TGTGCCAGCAGCCGTTTCGGACAGAATGAAAAACTGTTTTTT. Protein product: CASSRFGQNEKLFF.

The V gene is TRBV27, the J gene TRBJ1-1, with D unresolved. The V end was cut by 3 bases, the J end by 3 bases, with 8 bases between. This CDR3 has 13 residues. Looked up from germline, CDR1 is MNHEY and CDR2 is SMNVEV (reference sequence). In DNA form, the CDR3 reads TGTGCCAGCAGTTTGTTGGGGTACACTGAAGCTTTCTTT. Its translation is CASSLLGYTEAFF.

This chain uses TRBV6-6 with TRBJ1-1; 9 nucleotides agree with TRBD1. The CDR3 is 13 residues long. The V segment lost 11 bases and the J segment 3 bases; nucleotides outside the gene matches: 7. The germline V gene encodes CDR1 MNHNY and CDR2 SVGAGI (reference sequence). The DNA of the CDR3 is TGTGCCGGGGCCCGGACAGGGGACACTGAAGCTTTCTTT. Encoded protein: CAGARTGDTEAFF.

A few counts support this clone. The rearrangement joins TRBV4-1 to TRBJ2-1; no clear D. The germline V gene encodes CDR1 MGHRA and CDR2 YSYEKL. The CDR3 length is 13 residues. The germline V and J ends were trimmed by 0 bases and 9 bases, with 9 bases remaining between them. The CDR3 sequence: CASSQDLSVEQFF. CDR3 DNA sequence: TGCGCCAGCAGCCAAGATCTATCGGTTGAGCAGTTCTTC.

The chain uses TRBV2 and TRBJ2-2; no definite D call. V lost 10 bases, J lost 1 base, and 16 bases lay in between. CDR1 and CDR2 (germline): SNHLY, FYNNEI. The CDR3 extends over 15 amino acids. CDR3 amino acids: CAIQQEFLNTGELFF. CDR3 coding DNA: TGTGCCATCCAGCAAGAATTTTTGAACACCGGGGAGCTGTTTTTT.

The CDR3: CASSFEWNTEAFF. The DNA of the CDR3 is TGTGCCAGCAGTTTTGAGTGGAACACTGAAGCTTTCTTT. This chain uses TRBV27 with TRBJ1-1; D is ambiguous. The CDR3 spans 13 residues. The V end was cut by 3 bases, the J end by 1 base, with 6 bases between. CDR1 MNHEY and CDR2 SMNVEV come from the germline V gene (reference sequence).

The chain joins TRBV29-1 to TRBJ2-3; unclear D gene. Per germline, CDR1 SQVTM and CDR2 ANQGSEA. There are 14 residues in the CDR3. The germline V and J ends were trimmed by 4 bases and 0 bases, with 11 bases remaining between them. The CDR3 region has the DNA TGCAGCGTTGGTGTTGTGGGTAGCACAGATACGCAGTATTTT. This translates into CSVGVVGSTDTQYF.

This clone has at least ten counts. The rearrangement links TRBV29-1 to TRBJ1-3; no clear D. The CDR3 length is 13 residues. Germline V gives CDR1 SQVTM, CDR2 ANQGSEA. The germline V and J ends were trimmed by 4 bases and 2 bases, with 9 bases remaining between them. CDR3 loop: CSVARGTGNTIYF. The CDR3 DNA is TGCAGCGTTGCGCGAGGAACTGGAAACACCATATATTTT.

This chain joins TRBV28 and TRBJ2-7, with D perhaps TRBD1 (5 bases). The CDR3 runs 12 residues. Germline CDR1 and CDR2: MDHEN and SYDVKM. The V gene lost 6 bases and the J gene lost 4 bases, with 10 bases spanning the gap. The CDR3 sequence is CASRGQGYEQYF. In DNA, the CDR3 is TGTGCCAGCAGAGGTCAGGGATACGAGCAGTACTTC. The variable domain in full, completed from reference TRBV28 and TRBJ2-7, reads DVKVTQSSRYLVKRTGEKVFLECVQDMDHENMFWYRQDPGLGLRLIYFSYDVKMKEKGDIPEGYSVSREKKERFSLILESASTNQTSMYLCASRGQGYEQYFGPGTRLTVT.

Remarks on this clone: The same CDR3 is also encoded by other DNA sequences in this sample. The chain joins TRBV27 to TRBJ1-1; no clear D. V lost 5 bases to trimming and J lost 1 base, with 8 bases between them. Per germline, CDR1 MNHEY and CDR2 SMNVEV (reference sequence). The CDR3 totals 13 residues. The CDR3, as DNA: TGTGCCAGCAGTCCCCGACAGAACACTGAAGCTTTCTTT. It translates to CASSPRQNTEAFF.

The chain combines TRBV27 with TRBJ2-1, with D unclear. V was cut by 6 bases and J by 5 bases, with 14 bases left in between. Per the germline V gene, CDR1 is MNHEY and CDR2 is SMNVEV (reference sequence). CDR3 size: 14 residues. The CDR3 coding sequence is TGTGCCAGCAGACATGAGAGGATTAACAATGAGCAGTTCTTC. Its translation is CASRHERINNEQFF.

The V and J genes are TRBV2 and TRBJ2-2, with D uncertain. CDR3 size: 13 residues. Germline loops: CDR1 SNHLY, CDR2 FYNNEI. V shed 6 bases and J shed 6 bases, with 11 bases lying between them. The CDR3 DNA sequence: TGTGCCAGCAGCAGGAAGGTTTCCGGGGAGCTGTTTTTT. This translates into CASSRKVSGELFF.

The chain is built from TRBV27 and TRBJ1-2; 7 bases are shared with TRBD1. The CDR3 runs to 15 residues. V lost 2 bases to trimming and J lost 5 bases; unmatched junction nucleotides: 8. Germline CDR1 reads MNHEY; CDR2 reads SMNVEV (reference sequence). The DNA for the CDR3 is TGTGCCAGCAGTTTAGAGGGACCGGGACAGTATGGCTACACCTTC. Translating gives CASSLEGPGQYGYTF.

This CDR3 is CASSLVRVVETQYF. The DNA of the CDR3 is TGTGCCAGCAGTTTAGTAAGGGTCGTCGAGACCCAGTACTTC. This chain uses TRBV28 with TRBJ2-5; D remains unclear. V gave up 2 bases and J gave up 5 bases, with 12 bases separating them. The V gene's germline CDR1 is MDHEN and CDR2 SYDVKM. This CDR3 has 14 residues.

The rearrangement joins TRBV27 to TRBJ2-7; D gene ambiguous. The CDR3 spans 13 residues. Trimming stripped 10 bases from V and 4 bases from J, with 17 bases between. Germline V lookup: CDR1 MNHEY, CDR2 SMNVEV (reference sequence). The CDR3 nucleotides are TGTGCCACCTCTTCGGGTCCCAATTACGAGCAGTACTTC. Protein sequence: CATSSGPNYEQYF.